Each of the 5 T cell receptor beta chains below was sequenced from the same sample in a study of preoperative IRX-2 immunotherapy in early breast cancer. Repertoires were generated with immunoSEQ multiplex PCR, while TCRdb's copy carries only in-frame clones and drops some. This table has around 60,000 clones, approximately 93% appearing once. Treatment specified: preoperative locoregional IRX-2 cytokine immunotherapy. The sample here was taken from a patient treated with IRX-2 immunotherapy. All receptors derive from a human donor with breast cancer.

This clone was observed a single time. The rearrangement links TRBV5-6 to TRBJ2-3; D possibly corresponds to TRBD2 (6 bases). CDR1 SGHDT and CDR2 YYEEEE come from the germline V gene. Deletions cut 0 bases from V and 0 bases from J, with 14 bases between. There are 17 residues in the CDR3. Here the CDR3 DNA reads TGTGCCAGCAGCTTGGCCGGGCTGGGAGGAAGCACAGATACGCAGTATTTT. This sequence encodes CASSLAGLGGSTDTQYF.

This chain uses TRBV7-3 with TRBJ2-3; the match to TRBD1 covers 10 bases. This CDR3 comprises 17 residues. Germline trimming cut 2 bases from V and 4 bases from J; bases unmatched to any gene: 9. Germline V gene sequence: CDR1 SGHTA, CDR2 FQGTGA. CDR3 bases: TGTGCCAGCAGCTTAGGGTCCGGGACAGGGGTGGCAGATACGCAGTATTTT. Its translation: CASSLGSGTGVADTQYF.

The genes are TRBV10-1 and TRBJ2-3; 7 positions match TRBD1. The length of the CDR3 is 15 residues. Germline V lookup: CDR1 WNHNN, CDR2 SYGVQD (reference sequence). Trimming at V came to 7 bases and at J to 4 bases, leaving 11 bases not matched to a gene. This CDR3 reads CASNPTGRLSDTQYF. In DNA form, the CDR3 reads TGCGCCAGCAACCCGACAGGGAGACTCTCAGATACGCAGTATTTT.

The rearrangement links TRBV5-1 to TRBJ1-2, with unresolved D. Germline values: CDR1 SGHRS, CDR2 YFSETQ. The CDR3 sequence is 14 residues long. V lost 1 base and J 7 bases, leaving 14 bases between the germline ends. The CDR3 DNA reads TGCGCCAGCAGCTTGCGTAGGCCAGTATTTGGCTACACCTTC. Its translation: CASSLRRPVFGYTF.

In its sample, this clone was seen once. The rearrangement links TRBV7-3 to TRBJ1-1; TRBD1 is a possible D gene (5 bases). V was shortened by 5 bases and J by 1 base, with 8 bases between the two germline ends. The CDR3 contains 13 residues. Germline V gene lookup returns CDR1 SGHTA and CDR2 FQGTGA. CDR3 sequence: CASSRDPNTEAFF. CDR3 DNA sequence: TGTGCCAGCAGCCGGGACCCGAACACTGAAGCTTTCTTT.